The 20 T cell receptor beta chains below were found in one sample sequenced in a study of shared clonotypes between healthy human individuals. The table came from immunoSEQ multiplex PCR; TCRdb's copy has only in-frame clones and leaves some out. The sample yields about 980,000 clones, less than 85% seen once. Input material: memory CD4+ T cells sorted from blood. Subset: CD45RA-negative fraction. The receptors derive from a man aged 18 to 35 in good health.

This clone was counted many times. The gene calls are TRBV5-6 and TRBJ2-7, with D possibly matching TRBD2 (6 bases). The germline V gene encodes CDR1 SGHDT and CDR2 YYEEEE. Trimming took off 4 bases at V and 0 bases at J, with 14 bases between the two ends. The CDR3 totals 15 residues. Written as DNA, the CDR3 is TGTGCCAGCAGCCCCCGGGACTCTTACTCCTACGAGCAGTACTTC. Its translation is CASSPRDSYSYEQYF. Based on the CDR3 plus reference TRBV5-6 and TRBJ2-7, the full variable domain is DAGVTQSPTHLIKTRGQQVTLRCSPKSGHDTVSWYQQALGQGPQFIFQYYEEEERQRGNFPDRFSGHQFPNYSSELNVNALLLGDSALYLCASSPRDSYSYEQYFGPGTRLTVT.

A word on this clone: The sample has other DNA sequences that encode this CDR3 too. This CDR3 is CASRPGLAGDTQYF. The CDR3 DNA reads TGTGCCAGCCGGCCGGGACTAGCAGGAGATACGCAGTATTTT. V and J are TRBV2 and TRBJ2-3; 9 positions match TRBD2. The CDR3 extends over 14 amino acids. In germline, CDR1 is SNHLY, CDR2 FYNNEI. Trimming removed 8 bases from V and 5 bases from J; junction bases left unmatched: 8. The whole variable domain, filled in from reference TRBV2 and TRBJ2-3, reads EPEVTQTPSHQVTQMGQEVILRCVPISNHLYFYWYRQILGQKVEFLVSFYNNEISEKSEIFDDQFSVERPDGSNFTLKIRSTKLEDSAMYFCASRPGLAGDTQYFGPGTRLTVL.

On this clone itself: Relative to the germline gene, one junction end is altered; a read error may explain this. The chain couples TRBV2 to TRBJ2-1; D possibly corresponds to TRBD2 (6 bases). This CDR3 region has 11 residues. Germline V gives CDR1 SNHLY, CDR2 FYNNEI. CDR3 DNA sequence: TGTGCCAGCAGGGTTAGCGGTTCAGGGCTCTTC. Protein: CASRVSGSGLF. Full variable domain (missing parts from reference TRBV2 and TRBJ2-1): EPEVTQTPSHQVTQMGQEVILRCVPISNHLYFYWYRQILGQKVEFLVSFYNNEISEKSEIFDDQFSVERPDGSNFTLKIRSTKLEDSAMYFCASRVSGSGLFGPGTRLTVL.

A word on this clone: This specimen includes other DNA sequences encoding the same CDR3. The CDR3 spells CASSPGAETQYF. In nucleotides, the CDR3 is TGTGCCAGCTCCCCTGGGGCAGAGACCCAGTACTTC. This sequence joins TRBV18 and TRBJ2-5; tentatively, D is TRBD1 (5 bases). Germline values: CDR1 KGHSH, CDR2 LQKENI. The CDR3 is 12 residues long. V was pared by 6 bases and J by 4 bases, with 9 bases between.

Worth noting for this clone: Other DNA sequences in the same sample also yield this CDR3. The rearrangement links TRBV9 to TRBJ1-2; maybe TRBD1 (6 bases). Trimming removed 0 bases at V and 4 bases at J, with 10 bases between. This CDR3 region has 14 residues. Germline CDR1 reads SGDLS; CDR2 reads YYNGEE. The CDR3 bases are TGTGCCAGCAGCGTAGACGGGGGGCCCTATGGCTACACCTTC. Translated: CASSVDGGPYGYTF.

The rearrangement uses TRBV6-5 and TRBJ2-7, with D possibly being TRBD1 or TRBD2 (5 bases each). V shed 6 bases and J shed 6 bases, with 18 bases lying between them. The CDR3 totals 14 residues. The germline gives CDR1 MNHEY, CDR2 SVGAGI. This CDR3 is CASRSRDGWGEQYF. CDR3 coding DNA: TGTGCCAGCAGGAGCCGGGACGGATGGGGCGAGCAGTACTTC.

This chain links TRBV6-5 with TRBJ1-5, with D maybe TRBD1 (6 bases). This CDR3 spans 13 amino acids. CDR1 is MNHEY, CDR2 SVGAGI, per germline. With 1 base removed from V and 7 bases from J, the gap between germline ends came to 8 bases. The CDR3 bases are TGTGCCAGCAGTTACTTAGGGGGGCAGCCCCAGCATTTT. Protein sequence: CASSYLGGQPQHF.

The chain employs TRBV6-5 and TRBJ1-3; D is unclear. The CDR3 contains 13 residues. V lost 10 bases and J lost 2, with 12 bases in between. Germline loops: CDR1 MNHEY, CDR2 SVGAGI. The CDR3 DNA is TGTGCCACTACGGACCTTACTGGAAACACCATATATTTT. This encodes CATTDLTGNTIYF.

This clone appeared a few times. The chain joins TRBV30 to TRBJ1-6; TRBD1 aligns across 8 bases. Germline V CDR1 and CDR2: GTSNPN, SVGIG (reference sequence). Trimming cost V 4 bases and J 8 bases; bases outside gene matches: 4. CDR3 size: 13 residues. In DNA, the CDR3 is TGTGCCTGGACGGTACAGGGGGATTCACCCCTCCACTTT. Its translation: CAWTVQGDSPLHF.

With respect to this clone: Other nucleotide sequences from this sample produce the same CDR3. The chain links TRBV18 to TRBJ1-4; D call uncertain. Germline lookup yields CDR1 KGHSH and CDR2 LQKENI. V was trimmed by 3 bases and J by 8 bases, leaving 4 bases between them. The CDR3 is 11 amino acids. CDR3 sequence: CASSPGEKLFF. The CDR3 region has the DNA TGTGCCAGCTCACCGGGGGAAAAACTGTTTTTT.

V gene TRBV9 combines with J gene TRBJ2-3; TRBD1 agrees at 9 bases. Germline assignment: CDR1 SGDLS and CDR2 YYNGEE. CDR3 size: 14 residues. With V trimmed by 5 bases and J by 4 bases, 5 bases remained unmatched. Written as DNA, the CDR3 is TGTGCCAGCAGTGGGACAGGGATGGCAGATACGCAGTATTTT. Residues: CASSGTGMADTQYF. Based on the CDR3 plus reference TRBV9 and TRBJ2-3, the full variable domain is DSGVTQTPKHLITATGQRVTLRCSPRSGDLSVYWYQQSLDQGLQFLIQYYNGEERAKGNILERFSAQQFPDLHSELNLSSLELGDSALYFCASSGTGMADTQYFGPGTRLTVL.

The CDR3: CATAAGLAGINEQYF. DNA for the CDR3: TGTGCCACCGCTGCCGGCCTAGCGGGTATAAACGAGCAGTACTTC. The chain carries TRBV28 and TRBJ2-7, with TRBD2 matching 8 bases. The germline CDR1 and CDR2 sequences are MDHEN and SYDVKM. The CDR3 has 15 residues. The V segment lost 10 bases and the J segment 5 bases; nucleotides outside the gene matches: 16.

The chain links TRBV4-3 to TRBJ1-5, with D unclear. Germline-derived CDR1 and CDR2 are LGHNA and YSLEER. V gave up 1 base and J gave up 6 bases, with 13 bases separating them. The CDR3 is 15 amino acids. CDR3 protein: CASSQGPQVGQPQHF. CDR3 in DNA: TGCGCCAGCAGCCAAGGTCCCCAAGTCGGTCAGCCCCAGCATTTT.

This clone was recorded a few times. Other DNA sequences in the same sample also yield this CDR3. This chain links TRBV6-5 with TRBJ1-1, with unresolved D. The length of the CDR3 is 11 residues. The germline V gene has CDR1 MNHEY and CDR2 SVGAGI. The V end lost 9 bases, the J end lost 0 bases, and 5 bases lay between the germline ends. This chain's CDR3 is CASTMNTEAFF. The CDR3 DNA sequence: TGTGCCAGTACCATGAACACTGAAGCTTTCTTT.

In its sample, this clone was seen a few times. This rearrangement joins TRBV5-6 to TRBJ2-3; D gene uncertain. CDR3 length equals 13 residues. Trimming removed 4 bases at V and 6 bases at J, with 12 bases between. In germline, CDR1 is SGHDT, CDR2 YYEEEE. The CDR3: CASSPAMADTQYF. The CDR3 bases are TGTGCCAGCAGCCCGGCCATGGCGGATACGCAGTATTTT.

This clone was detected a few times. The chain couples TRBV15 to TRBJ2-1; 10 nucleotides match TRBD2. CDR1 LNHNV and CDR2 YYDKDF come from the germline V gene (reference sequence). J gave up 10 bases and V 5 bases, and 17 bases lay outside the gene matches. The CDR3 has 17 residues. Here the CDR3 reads CATSGEDISGRASEQFF. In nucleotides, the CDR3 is TGTGCCACCAGCGGCGAAGATATAAGCGGGAGGGCCAGCGAGCAGTTCTTC.

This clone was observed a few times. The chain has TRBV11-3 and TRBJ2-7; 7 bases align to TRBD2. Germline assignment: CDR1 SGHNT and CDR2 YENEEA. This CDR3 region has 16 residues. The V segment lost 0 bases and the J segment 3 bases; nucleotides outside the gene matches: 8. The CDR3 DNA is TGTGCCAGCAGCTTAGAGTCCGGCGGGGGAGACTACGAGCAGTACTTC. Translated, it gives CASSLESGGGDYEQYF.

Here the CDR3 DNA reads TGTGCCAGCAGCCAAGATTTAGGAGGGTTCAATCAGCCCCAGCATTTT. Its translation: CASSQDLGGFNQPQHF. J is TRBJ1-5 and V is TRBV4-2, with D unclear. The germline V and J ends were trimmed by 0 bases and 3 bases, with 12 bases remaining between them. Germline V gene sequence: CDR1 LGHNA, CDR2 YNFKEQ. The CDR3 is made up of 16 amino acids.

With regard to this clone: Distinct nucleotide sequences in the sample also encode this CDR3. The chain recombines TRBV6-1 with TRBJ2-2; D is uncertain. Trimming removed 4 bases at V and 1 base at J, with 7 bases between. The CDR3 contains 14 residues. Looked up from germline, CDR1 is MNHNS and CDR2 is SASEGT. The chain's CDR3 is CASSVAENTGELFF. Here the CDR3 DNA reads TGTGCCAGCAGTGTTGCAGAGAACACCGGGGAGCTGTTTTTT.

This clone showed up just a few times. CDR3 DNA sequence: TGTGCCAGCTCACCTGGACAGGGGTCCCTCTATGGCTACACCTTC. This gives the protein CASSPGQGSLYGYTF. The V gene is TRBV18, the J gene TRBJ1-2; TRBD1 matches 9 bases. The junction had 6 bases not matched to a gene; V was cut back by 3 bases and J by 4 bases. Per the germline V gene, CDR1 is KGHSH and CDR2 is LQKENI. The CDR3 totals 15 residues. Supplemented by reference TRBV18 and TRBJ1-2, the full variable domain reads NAGVMQNPRHLVRRRGQEARLRCSPMKGHSHVYWYRQLPEEGLKFMVYLQKENIIDESGMPKERFSAEFPKEGPSILRIQQVVRGDSAAYFCASSPGQGSLYGYTFGSGTRLTVV.